This section outlines one T cell receptor (beta chain) sequence together with its context. This specimen belongs to a study of CD8 T cells in ankylosing spondylitis. V was trimmed by 2 bases and J by 1 base, leaving 12 bases between them. The CDR3 length is 15 residues. CDR1 is SGDLS, CDR2 YYNGEE, per germline. In TCRdb, the 5' RACE reads were re-called with MiXCR into one record per CDR3 protein. The sample shows some 240,000 distinct CDR3 sequences, 8% to 9.5% of them seen only once. This chain uses TRBV9 with TRBJ1-1; the D gene is possibly TRBD1 (5 bases). Specimen: blood, either unsorted or a sorted T cell fraction (not recorded which). This receptor was identified in a male donor with ankylosing spondylitis or in good health (not recorded which). CDR3 coding DNA: TGTGCCAGCAGCGTCTTCGGGGCCGGGAACACTGAAGCTTTCTTT. The encoded protein is CASSVFGAGNTEAFF. The variable domain in full, completed from reference TRBV9 and TRBJ1-1, reads DSGVTQTPKHLITATGQRVTLRCSPRSGDLSVYWYQQSLDQGLQFLIQYYNGEERAKGNILERFSAQQFPDLHSELNLSSLELGDSALYFCASSVFGAGNTEAFFGQGTRLTVV.